The TCR beta chain described here comes from a study of blood T cell repertoires in COVID-19. Overall study: PBMCs, B-cell-depleted T cells, or T cells provided the cDNA or gDNA that made up the material.

Germline V CDR1 and CDR2: MNHNY, SVGAGI (reference sequence). The CDR3 totals 13 residues. Between the trimmed V and J ends, which lost 6 bases and 4 bases, there was a span of 10 bases. Seattle's cohort entered during active infection and was followed longitudinally. In the original workflow: Scientists estimated how many nucleated cells there were by amplifying reference gene primers. The data were produced by immunoSEQ multiplex PCR, yet TCRdb's version contains in-frame clones alone and is incomplete. That table supplies the V and J calls and clone size; D and trimming were determined from the DNA. This sample carries about 170,000 clones, about 85% of them seen once, and the ten largest clones take roughly 8.8%.

The rearrangement links TRBV6-6 to TRBJ1-5; tentatively, D is TRBD1 (6 bases). This clonotype was obtained from a woman aged 80 or older with COVID-19, enrolled during active disease. The sequencing sample was made of peripheral blood. The CDR3 region is CASRQGGNQPQHF. CDR3 bases: TGTGCCAGCAGACAGGGCGGGAATCAGCCCCAGCATTTT.